Presented here are 6 T cell receptor beta chains from one specimen sequenced in a study of T-cell memory formation after mild COVID-19. TCRdb called the 5' RACE reads again in MiXCR, with one record for every CDR3 protein. The sample records approximately 480,000 distinct CDR3 sequences, roughly 20% being singletons. The specimen sequenced was PBMCs or a T cell subset sorted from them (not recorded which). The source of these receptors is an adult woman who had mild COVID-19 (a few samples of this study predate the infection). Cell type and time point are not known.

This clonotype was seen at least ten times. The gene calls are TRBV5-1 and TRBJ1-1; TRBD1 is a possible D gene (6 bases). Germline V gives CDR1 SGHRS, CDR2 YFSETQ. V was cut by 0 bases and J by 8 bases, with 14 bases left in between. The CDR3 totals 14 residues. DNA of the CDR3: TGCGCCAGCAGCTTGGGACAGGTGGAATCCGAAGCTTTCTTT. Translation gives CASSLGQVESEAFF.

This clonotype was seen only a few times. The chain couples TRBV6-1 to TRBJ1-3; D gene unclear. V lost 0 bases, J lost 4 bases, and 10 bases lay in between. CDR1 and CDR2 (germline): MNHNS, SASEGT. This CDR3 region has 15 residues. CDR3 nucleotides: TGTGCCAGCAGTGAAGCGCAGGCACGAGGAAACACCATATATTTT. It codes for CASSEAQARGNTIYF.

The table lists this clonotype with a few counts. V usage is TRBV10-3 and J usage is TRBJ2-3; TRBD2 matches at 7 bases. The CDR3 is 12 residues long. From germline, CDR1 is ENHRY and CDR2 SYGVKD. V gave up 7 bases and J gave up 7 bases; unmatched junction bases: 5. The CDR3 loop is CAINGGGNTQYF. In nucleotides, the CDR3 is TGTGCCATCAACGGCGGGGGAAATACGCAGTATTTT.

This chain joins TRBV12-3 or TRBV12-4 and TRBJ2-1, with 8 bases matching TRBD2. After removal of 6 bases from V and 2 bases from J, the junction contained 3 bases not matched to a gene. CDR3 length: 14 amino acids. In DNA, the CDR3 is TGTGCCAGCAGAGTAGCGGGGCCCTACAATGAGCAGTTCTTC. Amino acids: CASRVAGPYNEQFF.

This clonotype was observed a handful of times. V gene TRBV6-1 combines with J gene TRBJ2-1; 7 bases align to TRBD1. V was clipped by 7 bases and J by 1 base; unmatched bases: 7. This CDR3 has 15 amino acids. Germline CDR1 MNHNS, CDR2 SASEGT. CDR3 sequence: CASKTGTDSYNEQFF. CDR3 nucleotide sequence: TGTGCCAGCAAGACCGGGACAGATTCCTACAATGAGCAGTTCTTC.

This clonotype was seen a handful of times. The V and J genes are TRBV13 and TRBJ2-1; D may be TRBD1 (5 bases). The CDR3 has 15 residues. Germline assignment: CDR1 PRHDT and CDR2 FYEKMQ (reference sequence). The ends were cut back, 0 bases at V and 3 bases at J, with 9 bases in the middle. CDR3: CASSLGTALYNEQFF. CDR3 DNA sequence: TGTGCCAGCAGCTTAGGGACAGCTCTCTACAATGAGCAGTTCTTC.